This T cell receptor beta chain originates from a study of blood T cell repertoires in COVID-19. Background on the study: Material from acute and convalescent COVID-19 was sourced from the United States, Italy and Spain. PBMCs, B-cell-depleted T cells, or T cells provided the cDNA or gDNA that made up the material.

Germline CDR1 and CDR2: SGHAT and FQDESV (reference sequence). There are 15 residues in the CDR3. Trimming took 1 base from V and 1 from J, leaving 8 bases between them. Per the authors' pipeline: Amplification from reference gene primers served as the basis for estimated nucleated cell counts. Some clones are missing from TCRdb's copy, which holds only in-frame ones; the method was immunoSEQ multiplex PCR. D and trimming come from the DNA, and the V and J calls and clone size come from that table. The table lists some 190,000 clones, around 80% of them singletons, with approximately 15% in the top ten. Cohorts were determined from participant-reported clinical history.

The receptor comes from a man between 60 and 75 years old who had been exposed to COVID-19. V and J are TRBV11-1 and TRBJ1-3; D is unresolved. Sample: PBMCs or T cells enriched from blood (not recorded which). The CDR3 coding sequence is TGTGCCAGCAGCTTAGGATCGGTATCTGGAAACACCATATATTTT. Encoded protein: CASSLGSVSGNTIYF.